This section outlines one T cell receptor (beta chain) sequence together with its context. There is no known antigen for this receptor. No qualities accompany the bases; no much larger clone lies one base away. These data belong to a study of cytomegalovirus exposure and HLA in healthy donors (dated by TCRdb to 2016 to 2017). The study in broad terms: According to an earlier analysis of a few hundred of the donors, about 179 million T cells yielded over 90 million unique TCR beta sequences and around 300 Gb of sequence data. The study aimed to test whether cataloging public T cell receptors could reveal signatures of past pathogen exposure. An early release that covered more than 550 HLA-typed donors contained approximately 300 gigabases of sequencing data and tens of millions of unique TCR sequences. Roughly 5 DR-DQ haplotypes were handled as single units for association and clustering, since linkage in the cohort was strong. Class I and class II HLA loci were covered by the typing at four-digit resolution. Among the roughly 390 genotyped donors, approximately 81% belonged to the genetic ancestry cluster associated with self-reported Caucasian donors. All discovery cohort repertoires had been generated using a single sequencing platform. Donor age, sex, ethnicity and CMV serostatus were compiled alongside the repertoire data. In the later analysis, no new phenotypic data were used to find candidate immune exposures; instead, reliance was placed on TCR beta sequences and their occurrence across donors. A separate validation cohort of 100 to 150 different subjects was used in addition to the roughly 720-subject first cohort. Among 350 to 400 genotyped donors of the cohort, an average of 235,054 unique TCR beta nucleotide sequences were sequenced per donor, roughly 20% of them non-productive. To decide whether each TCR beta V gene segment behaved as functional or pseudogenic, an earlier analysis of some 580 of the donors relied on high-throughput TCR beta sequencing. To predict cytomegalovirus infection status, the study brought together high-throughput TCR immunosequencing, statistical association of individual TCRs with disease status, and machine learning. A later analysis re-examined previously published TCR beta repertoires from roughly 650 donors and added high-resolution HLA genotyping to investigate patterns of TCR occurrence. The number of donors typed differed by locus, with about 629-640 for A, B, C, DRB1 and DQB1, over 500 for DQA1, under 610 for DPA1, and roughly 450 for DPB1. Using immunosequencing, the study profiled T cell repertoires from about 610 subjects and related those repertoires to cytomegalovirus serostatus. A later genetic analysis used genome-wide SNP genotypes for about three fifths of the 666 donors, treating that subset as a discovery cohort. The paper's findings and limits, for the study overall: Across donors, most TCR sequences were observed very rarely, whereas some public TCRs were present in many individuals. A later analysis found that most CMV-associated TCR beta chains appeared HLA-restricted, with HLA associations seemingly driven largely by CMV exposure. This cohort had only TCR beta chains sequenced, and the lack of alpha or paired-chain data limited which features could be detected. A further reported finding was that TCR beta sequences accurately predicted the HLA-A and HLA-B alleles for most subjects in the first cohort. When HLA alleles, especially DR and DQ, strongly co-occurred, TCR associations were difficult to assign to individual alleles. Because counts were too low, more than 15 rarely observed V segments, including chromosome 9 orphons, were excluded from the earlier analysis of a few hundred of the donors. A few of the identified cytomegalovirus-associated TCR beta chains were confirmed in vitro to be specific for cytomegalovirus antigens. HLA typing was unavailable for some donors at each locus, so association tests used only the typed subset. A later genetic analysis associated a missense DCLRE1C variant with V-gene and J-gene trimming of TCR beta chains, and an independent cohort replicated the association. A cluster of highly shared sequence variants was judged likely to be a technical artifact of the sequencing pipeline. According to a later analysis, TCR association rates differed among HLA loci, with DRB1 alleles showing the most associated TCRs and HLA-C alleles showing the fewest. Some IMGT-functional V segments, including TRBV6-2 and TRBV6-3, could not be told apart with the 87-base-pair reads, so those segments were excluded. In the study, about 150 TCR beta chains were listed as associated with cytomegalovirus. The authors suggested that the approach could potentially be extended to other disease states and immunological phenotypes. In a later analysis, HLA-associated TCR beta chains showed more clonal expansion and lower generation probabilities than non-associated chains that were equally common. Cytomegalovirus status was reported to be diagnosed by the classifier with high specificity and sensitivity in both the original and validation cohorts. Correlated functional status among segregating V segments might reflect linkage disequilibrium, but an unknown experimental factor could not be ruled out. Several of the top co-occurrence clusters appeared to be linked to parvovirus B19, influenza, CMV and Epstein-Barr virus, according to a later analysis. For the cohort, immune exposure information was limited to CMV serostatus. A later analysis associated about 16,000 TCR beta sequences with specific HLA alleles at a false discovery rate of 0.05. Broadly in line with IMGT annotations, most TCR beta V segments showed up in productive rearrangements about 87% or about 30% of the time in an earlier analysis of around 600 of the donors. Roughly uniform sequencing depth across donors was assumed in presence/absence analyses, although this assumption may not hold. In a later genetic analysis, fewer N-insertions in productive TCRs were reported among donors in an Asian-associated ancestry cluster than the roughly 670-donor mean.

The cohort was made up of about 670 healthy bone marrow donors. At the time of sampling, all cohort members were nominally healthy, though unrecorded immune exposures were likely present. The donor tested CMV seropositive, placing the donor among the 290 or so seropositive members of the cohort. A peripheral blood sample was provided by each donor, and peripheral blood mononuclear cells were used for TCR beta sequencing. The Qiagen DNeasy Blood Extraction Kit was used to extract genomic DNA from the blood cell samples. Libraries were prepared through the immunoSEQ multiplex PCR assay. A mixture of 60 forward primers for TCR Vbeta segments and 13 reverse primers for TCR Jbeta segments was used in the multiplex PCR. The CDR3 region of rearranged TCR beta genes was amplified from genomic DNA with a multiplex PCR assay. On the Illumina HiSeq System, the amplified TCR beta libraries were sequenced as 87-base-pair reads. On the study's bioinformatics: Across the 670 or so repertoires, a later analysis counted some 81 million unique TCR beta chains, approximately 12 million of which were shared by at least two donors. Raw reads were error-corrected and collapsed into unique sequences by a nearest-neighbor algorithm in which closely related sequences were merged to remove PCR and sequencing errors. V, D and J gene segments were assigned by aligning CDR3 sequences to IMGT reference sequences. For a sequence to be retained, at least a six-nucleotide match to both a V gene segment and a J gene segment was required. Rearrangements were classified as productive when the CDR3 lacked stop codons and remained in frame with V and J, and all other rearrangements were classified as non-productive. CDR3 was defined according to IMGT convention as the region running from the second conserved V-encoded cysteine to the conserved J-encoded phenylalanine. In an earlier analysis of approximately 500 of the donors, sequences lacking an unambiguous match to a single V gene segment were excluded. An earlier analysis of some 500 of the donors classified V segments as functional when productive rearrangements were above 56.7% and as segregating when the standard deviation between donors was above 5%. A statistical classification framework was developed to diagnose cytomegalovirus status using the catalog of TCR beta chain sequences. V and J gene assignment, in a later analysis, came from comparing TCR nucleotide sequences with IMGT/GENE-DB human TR gene sequences. The TCRdist pipeline was used in a later analysis to assign CDR3 sequences and most-parsimonious VDJ recombination scenarios. A later analysis defined each TCR beta chain by its CDR3 amino acid sequence plus V-gene family, and excluded reads lacking a unique V-gene family. A later analysis removed 550 to 700 highly shared, low-generation-probability nucleotide sequences to deal with suspected cross-contamination and a sequencing artifact. In a later analysis, a clonal expansion index was calculated for each public chain from normalized within-repertoire ranks of inferred template counts. In a later analysis, generation probabilities were computed with a VDJ recombination model fitted to out-of-frame rearrangements, and the resulting probabilities were checked against IGoR. In a later analysis, hypergeometric tests were used to score TCR-TCR, TCR-HLA and TCR-CMV co-occurrence, with a repertoire-size bias correction applied to TCR pairs. In a later analysis, false discovery rates were estimated by permuting HLA or CMV assignments 20 times. A later analysis grouped co-occurring TCRs with DBSCAN, adding TCRdist sequence similarity when clustering within HLA-allele-positive subsets. Co-occurrence clustering excluded repertoires with fewer than 30,000 or more than 120,000 public chains, plus five with anomalous nucleotide sharing. TCRdb provides this immuneACCESS table in a form limited to in-frame rearrangements. Some clones are lacking; in checked studies, under half of them reflect an unresolved V gene, and why the rest are absent is not known. For V, J and clone size, that table is used; D and trimming come from the DNA. Within this sample are fewer than 200,000 clones, with about three quarters of them counted one time only. The ten biggest clones cover around 2.8% of the sample.

Taken from cysteine to phenylalanine, the CDR3 has 15 residues. Of the read, only the CDR3 DNA is kept; its 45 bases are in frame from base 1. V loses 0 bases, J loses 0 bases, and the germline ends lie 7 bases apart. The CDR1 and CDR2 encoded by the germline V gene are SGHTS and YDEGEE. The chain couples TRBV5-8 to TRBJ1-5; the D gene cannot be resolved reliably. Sequencing used PBMCs. This TCR was recovered from a woman in her forties in good health and CMV-seropositive. DNA sequence: TGTGCCAGCAGCTTGGGTCACTCTAGCAATCAGCCCCAGCATTTT. This yields the protein CASSLGHSSNQPQHF.